Following are 27 T cell receptor beta chains from one sample sequenced in a study of T cell repertoires in cytomegalovirus infection. No antigen has been assigned to these receptors. One entry per CDR3 protein, called by TCRdb with MiXCR from the reads. The data show some 940,000 distinct CDR3 sequences, with around 30% seen just once and 11% to 15% held by the top ten. The sequences come from cultured CD8+ T cells from PBMCs, collected from culture after CMV antigen stimulation. These receptors were obtained from a human donor in good health (CMV status not recorded). Some clones in this sample may be carry-over from other donors' samples.

V usage is TRBV27 and J usage is TRBJ2-2, with D possibly being TRBD2 (6 bases). Germline V lookup: CDR1 MNHEY, CDR2 SMNVEV (reference sequence). V was trimmed by 5 bases and J by 4 bases, leaving 14 bases between them. The length of the CDR3 is 15 residues. Here the CDR3 reads CASSSGGRGTGELFF. The CDR3, as DNA: TGTGCCAGCAGTAGTGGAGGGAGAGGCACCGGGGAGCTGTTTTTT.

This clonotype appeared a few times. V and J are TRBV10-2 and TRBJ2-3, with TRBD2 matching over 11 bases. Trimming at V came to 3 bases and at J to 1 base, leaving 3 bases not matched to a gene. The CDR3 is 16 amino acids. Germline V gene sequence: CDR1 WSHSY, CDR2 SAAADI. The CDR3 DNA is TGCGCCAGCAGTGATCTAGCGGGGGGCCGCACAGATACGCAGTATTTT. This codes for CASSDLAGGRTDTQYF.

This clonotype came up many times. This sequence joins TRBV11-3 and TRBJ1-1, with D perhaps TRBD1 (6 bases). CDR1 is SGHNT and CDR2 is YENEEA in the germline V gene. V dropped 5 bases and J dropped 1 base, with 17 bases sitting between them. The length of the CDR3 is 16 residues. The CDR3 DNA sequence: TGTGCCAGCAGCCCATCGCAGGGGTCGTCGAACACTGAAGCTTTCTTT. Protein product: CASSPSQGSSNTEAFF.

The rearrangement joins TRBV4-1 to TRBJ1-4; unclear D gene. CDR1 and CDR2 from the germline V gene are MGHRA and YSYEKL. This CDR3 is 12 amino acids long. V shed 2 bases and J shed 14 bases, with 12 bases lying between them. The DNA for the CDR3 is TGCGCCAGCAGCCAAATGGCCGGCCCCCTGTTTTTT. It codes for CASSQMAGPLFF.

The rearrangement links TRBV7-9 to TRBJ2-4; TRBD1 agrees at 8 bases. The ends lost 5 bases at V and 0 bases at J; junction bases unmatched: 6. Germline assignment: CDR1 SEHNR and CDR2 FQNEAQ (reference sequence). The CDR3 runs 16 residues. The DNA of the CDR3 is TGTGCCAGCAGCCTACAACAGGGGGTAGCCAAAAACATTCAGTACTTC. This translates into CASSLQQGVAKNIQYF.

This clonotype appeared a few times. The V and J genes are TRBV11-2 and TRBJ2-3, with 8 bases matching TRBD2. Germline V gene sequence: CDR1 SGHAT, CDR2 FQNNGV. The CDR3 runs to 16 residues. Trimming removed 5 bases from V and 6 bases from J; junction bases left unmatched: 13. The CDR3 spells CASSRWMRGEADTQYF. CDR3 nucleotides: TGTGCCAGCAGCAGATGGATGCGGGGGGAAGCGGATACGCAGTATTTT.

V usage is TRBV9 and J usage is TRBJ1-2; D might be TRBD1 (6 bases). Trimming shortened V by 3 bases and J by 6 bases, and 12 bases separated the two germline ends. The CDR3 contains 13 residues. Looked up from germline, CDR1 is SGDLS and CDR2 is YYNGEE. The CDR3: CASSDYRVHGYTF. DNA of the CDR3: TGTGCCAGCAGCGACTACAGGGTTCATGGCTACACCTTC.

This chain links TRBV6-6 with TRBJ2-2; D may be TRBD1 (5 bases). Germline V gene data show CDR1 as MNHNY and CDR2 as SVGAGI (reference sequence). The CDR3 consists of 17 residues. The V end was cut by 2 bases, the J end by 7 bases, with 20 bases between. CDR3 nucleotides: TGTGCCAGCAGTTACGATTTCAGCGACAGTCGCCACGGGGAGCTGTTTTTT. Protein product: CASSYDFSDSRHGELFF.

This chain joins TRBV6-5 and TRBJ1-2, with 9 positions matching TRBD1. Germline loops: CDR1 MNHEY, CDR2 SVGAGI. CDR3 length equals 15 residues. V shed 8 bases, J shed 8 bases, and the junction held 15 bases outside the gene matches. The CDR3 here is CASQPSGRTGVGYTF. The CDR3 DNA is TGTGCCAGCCAACCCTCTGGTAGGACAGGGGTAGGCTACACCTTC.

The chain combines TRBV27 with TRBJ2-2; 8 bases are shared with TRBD1. The trim removed 7 bases at V and 7 bases at J, leaving 11 bases unmatched. The CDR3 totals 15 residues. Germline V gene lookup returns CDR1 MNHEY and CDR2 SMNVEV (reference sequence). The chain's CDR3 is CASTGQGAPIGELFF. The CDR3 DNA is TGTGCCAGCACGGGGCAGGGGGCGCCTATCGGGGAGCTGTTTTTT.

V usage is TRBV4-2 and J usage is TRBJ2-3; 16 nucleotides match TRBD2. With 4 bases clipped from V and 1 base from J, the junction kept 8 bases outside the gene matches. CDR3 length: 19 residues. Germline V gives CDR1 LGHNA, CDR2 YNFKEQ. CDR3 amino acids: CASSPGTSGGAGGTDTQYF. The CDR3 DNA sequence: TGTGCCAGCAGCCCCGGGACTAGCGGGGGGGCCGGAGGCACAGATACGCAGTATTTT.

For this clonotype: A much larger clone sits a single nucleotide away, making a read error possible. The chain employs TRBV7-8 and TRBJ2-7; no definite D call. The CDR3 spans 14 residues. CDR1 is SGHVS and CDR2 is FQNEAQ in the germline V gene. DNA of the CDR3: TGTGCCAGCAGCCCCGAATCCGATACTTACGAGCGGTACTTC. It encodes CASSPESDTYERYF.

The chain employs TRBV7-9 and TRBJ2-3; 13 nucleotides match TRBD2. The CDR3 length is 16 residues. V trimming: 4 bases; J trimming: 5 bases; junction bases outside the gene matches: 6. CDR1 and CDR2 from the germline V gene are SEHNR and FQNEAQ (reference sequence). In DNA, the CDR3 is TGTGCCAGCAGCTCGTTACTAGCGGGGGGGCAAGATACGCAGTATTTT. Residues: CASSSLLAGGQDTQYF.

This clonotype was observed a few times. The chain links TRBV7-9 to TRBJ2-5; TRBD1 matches 8 bases. This CDR3 has 16 residues. Germline values: CDR1 SEHNR, CDR2 FQNEAQ (reference sequence). The J segment lost 1 base and the V segment lost 0 bases, leaving 4 bases of the junction unmatched. The CDR3 coding sequence is TGTGCCAGCAGCTTAGCCCCCAGGGGGCGCCAAGAGACCCAGTACTTC. This sequence encodes CASSLAPRGRQETQYF.

The chain recombines TRBV14 with TRBJ2-1; no firm D call. The V end lost 3 bases, the J end lost 2 bases, and 11 bases lay between the germline ends. Per the germline V gene, CDR1 is SGHDN and CDR2 is FVKESK. The length of the CDR3 is 15 residues. CDR3 amino acids: CASSQDPRPYNEQFF. The CDR3 DNA reads as TGTGCCAGCAGCCAGGACCCGCGGCCCTACAATGAGCAGTTCTTC.

Comments on this clonotype: One base away lies a much larger clone, so this may be a sequencing read error. This chain connects TRBV7-2 to TRBJ2-5; 9 bases match TRBD2. Looked up from germline, CDR1 is SGHTA and CDR2 is FQGNSA. J gave up 0 bases and V 7 bases, and 12 bases lay outside the gene matches. CDR3 size: 17 residues. CDR3 bases: TGTGCCAGCAACTCCGGGACTAGCAGTCCGTACCAAGAGACCCAGTACTTC. Amino acids: CASNSGTSSPYQETQYF.

This clonotype appeared many times. The V call is TRBV7-2, the J call TRBJ2-7; perhaps TRBD2 as D (5 bases). Trimming removed 7 bases at V and 0 bases at J, with 13 bases between. CDR1 and CDR2 from the germline V gene are SGHTA and FQGNSA. This CDR3 has 14 residues. The CDR3 reads CASIGELSSYEQYV. The CDR3 DNA reads TGTGCCAGCATCGGGGAATTAAGCTCCTACGAGCAGTACGTC.

The chain recombines TRBV7-6 with TRBJ1-5; D is uncertain. With 8 bases removed from V and 0 bases from J, the gap between germline ends came to 11 bases. This CDR3 has 14 amino acids. Germline values: CDR1 SGHVS, CDR2 FNYEAQ. CDR3 nucleotide sequence: TGTGCCAGCGTCTACACCTATAGCAATCAGCCCCAGCATTTT. Residues: CASVYTYSNQPQHF.

This clonotype turned up a few times. The chain employs TRBV9 and TRBJ1-4, with D uncertain. Trimming took 0 bases from V and 5 from J, leaving 11 bases between them. Per the germline V gene, CDR1 is SGDLS and CDR2 is YYNGEE. This CDR3 region has 15 residues. The CDR3 DNA sequence: TGTGCCAGCAGCGTAGGGGATAGGAAGAATGAAAAACTGTTTTTT. This gives the protein CASSVGDRKNEKLFF.

This clonotype was counted a single time. The chain has TRBV24-1 and TRBJ2-3, with D hard to call. From germline, CDR1 is KGHDR and CDR2 SFDVKD. CDR3 length: 13 amino acids. Trimming left V 5 bases short and J 9 bases short, with 14 bases between. The CDR3 bases are TGTGCCACCAGTGCCAGATACGCGCCCACGCAGTATTTT. Protein product: CATSARYAPTQYF.

This clonotype was seen ten or more times. The chain's CDR3 is CASSSPVRYNEQFF. The CDR3 bases are TGTGCCAGCAGCTCCCCGGTCCGGTACAATGAGCAGTTCTTC. The gene calls are TRBV7-9 and TRBJ2-1; D is undetermined. CDR3 length: 14 amino acids. V shed 4 bases and J shed 4 bases, with 11 bases lying between them. From germline, CDR1 is SEHNR and CDR2 FQNEAQ (reference sequence).

The V call is TRBV12-3 or TRBV12-4, the J call TRBJ2-7, with a tentative D call TRBD1 (5 bases). The CDR3 is 13 amino acids. V lost 6 bases and J 5 bases, leaving 14 bases between the germline ends. The CDR3 sequence: CASSSPSRDEQYF. For the CDR3, the DNA is TGTGCCAGCAGCTCCCCCAGCAGGGACGAGCAGTACTTC.

The chain recombines TRBV5-4 with TRBJ1-2; possibly TRBD1 for D (5 bases). The CDR3 sequence is 11 residues long. Germline V gene data show CDR1 as SGHNT and CDR2 as YYREEE (reference sequence). Trimming cost V 6 bases and J 6 bases, with 9 bases left between them. The CDR3 sequence is CASTGTDGYTF. CDR3 DNA: TGTGCCAGCACCGGGACGGATGGCTACACCTTC. Based on the CDR3 plus reference TRBV5-4 and TRBJ1-2, the full variable domain is ETGVTQSPTHLIKTRGQQVTLRCSSQSGHNTVSWYQQALGQGPQFIFQYYREEENGRGNFPPRFSGLQFPNYSSELNVNALELDDSALYLCASTGTDGYTFGSGTRLTVV.

J is TRBJ1-2 and V is TRBV27, with 10 bases fitting TRBD1. The V gene's germline CDR1 is MNHEY and CDR2 SMNVEV (reference sequence). The junction had 7 bases not matched to a gene; V was cut back by 5 bases and J by 7 bases. This CDR3 is 14 amino acids long. As DNA, the CDR3 is TGTGCCAGCAGTCCCGGACAGGGGGGGATTGGCTACACCTTC. Amino acids: CASSPGQGGIGYTF.

The rearrangement uses TRBV4-1 and TRBJ2-5, with D possibly TRBD1 on 6 matching bases. V was pared by 4 bases and J by 2 bases, with 11 bases between. Germline V gene sequence: CDR1 MGHRA, CDR2 YSYEKL. The CDR3 totals 14 residues. The CDR3 spells CASSPHGQQETQYF. The DNA of the CDR3 is TGCGCCAGCAGCCCCCACGGACAGCAAGAGACCCAGTACTTC.

The table lists this clonotype with a few counts. The genes are TRBV27 and TRBJ2-4, with 7 bases fitting TRBD1. Per germline, CDR1 MNHEY and CDR2 SMNVEV (reference sequence). Unmatched junction bases numbered 13, after V lost 4 bases and J lost 4 bases. The CDR3 consists of 17 residues. CDR3 nucleotide sequence: TGTGCCAGCAGTTCGGCGTCCACAGGGGCGTTAAAAAACATTCAGTACTTC. Its protein is CASSSASTGALKNIQYF.

The table lists this clonotype with a few counts. The rearrangement joins TRBV10-2 to TRBJ2-3; 7 nucleotides match TRBD2. V shed 3 bases, J shed 2 bases, and the junction held 5 bases outside the gene matches. The CDR3 length is 15 residues. Per germline, CDR1 WSHSY and CDR2 SAAADI. The DNA of the CDR3 is TGCGCCAGCAGTGACGGACGGGGGGTCACAGATACGCAGTATTTT. Protein product: CASSDGRGVTDTQYF.